This T cell receptor (beta chain) was identified during a study of T cell repertoires in cytomegalovirus infection. In the study overall: An indication of both CMV infection and matching HLA type came from public TCR beta signatures.

Study-wide results and limits: Carriers of CMV plus the relevant HLA were identified by cumulative public TCR beta family frequency. Clonotype analysis showed dominance of the ex vivo response by HLA-C-restricted CMV-specific TCR beta clonotypes.

The CDR3 extends over 15 amino acids. Per the germline V gene, CDR1 is SGHTA and CDR2 is FQGNSA. Trimming cost V 5 bases and J 6 bases, with 17 bases left between them. This clonotype was observed many times. Its target is not known. One entry per CDR3 protein results from TCRdb running MiXCR on the reads. The sample lists a few hundred thousand distinct CDR3 sequences, 22% occurring once. The sequenced sample was CD8+ T cells from PBMCs. This receptor was identified in a human donor in good health (CMV status not recorded). Some clones in this sample may be carry-over from other donors' samples. This sequence joins TRBV7-2 and TRBJ2-4; perhaps TRBD2 as D (6 bases). The CDR3 nucleotides read TGTGCCAGCAGCCTGATAGGGCAAGCGGGAAACATTCAGTACTTC. Amino acids: CASSLIGQAGNIQYF.